Presented here are 3 T cell receptor beta chains from one specimen sequenced in a study of T-cell memory formation after mild COVID-19. TCRdb independently ran MiXCR on the 5' RACE reads; one entry per CDR3 protein. The repertoire holds 65,000 to 95,000 distinct CDR3 sequences, with 10% to 15% as singletons. Sequencing used PBMCs or a T cell subset sorted from them (not recorded which). These receptor sequences come from a man aged 18 to 30 who had mild COVID-19 (a few samples of this study predate the infection). Cell type and time point are not known.

This chain links TRBV7-9 with TRBJ1-1; D ambiguous. The CDR3 totals 14 residues. Trimming stripped 1 base from V and 2 bases from J, with 8 bases between. Germline-derived CDR1 and CDR2 are SEHNR and FQNEAQ (reference sequence). The CDR3 loop reads CASSLGGRNTEAFF. The CDR3 DNA sequence: TGTGCCAGCAGCTTAGGCGGTCGAAACACTGAAGCTTTCTTT.

This clonotype occurred a few times. The chain has TRBV12-5 and TRBJ2-3; D call uncertain. The V end lost 2 bases, the J end lost 5 bases, and 17 bases lay between the germline ends. The CDR3 has 16 residues. Germline assignment: CDR1 LGHNT and CDR2 FRNRAP. The CDR3 DNA follows: TGTGCTAGTGGTTTGACCCCGGGCAGGTCTGAAGATACGCAGTATTTT. Protein product: CASGLTPGRSEDTQYF. Using reference TRBV12-5 and TRBJ2-3 for the parts outside the CDR3, the full variable domain is DARVTQTPRHKVTEMGQEVTMRCQPILGHNTVFWYRQTMMQGLELLAYFRNRAPLDDSGMPKDRFSAEMPDATLATLKIQPSEPRDSAVYFCASGLTPGRSEDTQYFGPGTRLTVL.

The J gene is TRBJ2-7, the V gene TRBV5-5; 9 bases fit TRBD2. The length of the CDR3 is 15 residues. Germline V gene data show CDR1 as SGHKS and CDR2 as YYEKEE (reference sequence). Trimming cost V 0 bases and J 3 bases; bases outside gene matches: 4. CDR3 nucleotides: TGTGCCAGCAGCTTGGGTAGCGGGGGCCTCTACGAGCAGTACGTC. Protein sequence: CASSLGSGGLYEQYV.